This T cell receptor (beta chain) was found in a study of blood T cells in healthy people across ages. Study-level results: The recorded TCR beta diversity per million T cells decreased in a roughly linear manner with age. TCR beta diversity was tightly associated with the proportion of naive T cells.

Trimming cost V 5 bases and J 5 bases; bases outside gene matches: 2. Germline loops: CDR1 PRHDT, CDR2 FYEKMQ (reference sequence). There are 12 residues in the CDR3. This clonotype was counted at least ten times. Its antigen is currently unknown. A second PCR, run for about 6 to 11 cycles, used a sample-barcoded 5' primer plus a J-beta primer mix. The template-switch adaptor, which had 12 random nucleotides, put a tag on each cDNA molecule. TCRdb re-called the 5' RACE reads through MiXCR, storing one row per CDR3 protein. Among fewer than 2,000,000 distinct CDR3 sequences, approximately 32% were seen once, and the ten largest hold about 10%.

This TCR was sampled from a woman under 40 in good health. Sequencing was done on a sample of blood. The chain uses TRBV13 and TRBJ2-7; 8 bases map to TRBD1. CDR3 coding DNA: TGTGCCAGCAGCGCGGACAGGGACGAGCAGTACTTC. It encodes CASSADRDEQYF. Full variable domain (outside the CDR3, taken from reference TRBV13 and TRBJ2-7): AAGVIQSPRHLIKEKRETATLKCYPIPRHDTVYWYQQGPGQDPQFLISFYEKMQSDKGSIPDRFSAQQFSDYHSELNMSSLELGDSALYFCASSADRDEQYFGPGTRLTVT.